This TCR beta chain stems from a study of early T cells in non-severe SARS-CoV-2 infection. The germline V gene encodes CDR1 LGHNA and CDR2 YNFKEQ. The CDR3 loop spans 14 amino acids. Trimming took 0 bases from V and 2 from J, leaving 7 bases between them. Individual cDNA molecules received unique molecular identifiers. Via MiXCR, TCRdb re-called the 5' RACE reads, giving one row per CDR3 protein. Of 100,000 to 140,000 distinct CDR3 sequences in the sample, around 10% were seen once. Notes on the study in general: Matching with VDJdb favored anti-spike CD8 responses (missing private and CD4 specificities).

This clonotype was detected ten times or more. Its target is not known. This sequence originates from an adult who was a healthcare worker with PCR-confirmed SARS-CoV-2 infection or an uninfected control (not recorded which). Sequencing used whole blood. This chain links TRBV4-2 with TRBJ1-1; D is unclear. This CDR3 reads CASSQEYGNTEAFF. The CDR3 DNA sequence: TGTGCCAGCAGCCAAGAATACGGTAACACTGAAGCTTTCTTT.